In its sample, the clone carrying this T cell receptor beta chain was seen a few times. The record originates from a study of early T cells in non-severe SARS-CoV-2 infection. Looking at the study overall: Sequenced bulk RNA came from whole blood that was unsorted, and chains were unpaired.

MiXCR, run by TCRdb on the 5' RACE reads, gives a single entry per CDR3 protein. This sample has roughly 100,000 distinct CDR3 sequences, with about 12% found just once. Sequenced sample: whole blood. This clonotype originated in an adult who was a healthcare worker with PCR-confirmed SARS-CoV-2 infection or an uninfected control (not recorded which).

DNA for the CDR3: TGCAGCGTGGCAGGGAAAGAGACCCAGTACTTC. Encoded protein: CSVAGKETQYF. The genes are TRBV29-1 and TRBJ2-5, with a possible D match to TRBD1 (5 bases). Trimming removed 6 bases from V and 3 bases from J, with 8 bases in between. The length of the CDR3 is 11 residues. CDR1 is SQVTM, CDR2 ANQGSEA, per germline. Combining the CDR3 with reference TRBV29-1 and TRBJ2-5 gives the whole variable domain SAVISQKPSRDICQRGTSLTIQCQVDSQVTMMFWYRQQPGQSLTLIATANQGSEATYESGFVIDKFPISRPNLTFSTLTVSNMSPEDSSIYLCSVAGKETQYFGPGTRLLVL.